One and the same sample provided the 15 T cell receptor beta chains below, sequenced in a study of human T cells and chemical hapten exposure. Time point: patch test 1, 2 weeks after DPC sensitization. Sample treatment: therapeutic diphenylcyclopropenone sensitization with weekly scalp DPC. TCRdb re-analysed the RACE reads in MiXCR, keeping a single row per CDR3 protein. The sample carries under 130,000 distinct CDR3 sequences, approximately 9.9% recorded once. The sample in question was whole blood, obtained in connection with sensitization to the hapten diphenylcyclopropenone (DPC). The receptors derive from a woman aged 40-49 years with alopecia areata. Some clones in this sample may be carry-over from other donors' samples.

The CDR3 DNA reads TGTGCCAGCAGGATGACAGGGTCCTACGAGCAGTACTTC. Protein: CASRMTGSYEQYF. The chain is built from TRBV12-3 or TRBV12-4 and TRBJ2-7; 7 positions agree with TRBD1. V was clipped by 6 bases and J by 1 base; unmatched bases: 3. The CDR3 sequence is 13 residues long.

This clonotype was found a few times. The chain's CDR3 is CASSTRTSSYEQYF. The CDR3 DNA reads TGTGCCAGCAGCACCCGGACTAGCTCCTACGAGCAGTACTTC. V usage is TRBV9 and J usage is TRBJ2-7, with 7 bases identical to TRBD2. CDR3 length equals 14 residues. Trimming cost V 4 bases and J 0 bases; bases outside gene matches: 4. Per germline, CDR1 SGDLS and CDR2 YYNGEE.

This clonotype occurred many times. The genes are TRBV29-1 and TRBJ1-5; weak D call: TRBD1 (6 bases). The CDR3 loop spans 13 amino acids. In germline, CDR1 is SQVTM, CDR2 ANQGSEA. Deletions cut 5 bases from V and 3 bases from J, with 11 bases between. The CDR3 DNA follows: TGCAGCGTTAGGGGACAAGACAATCAGCCCCAGCATTTT. It codes for CSVRGQDNQPQHF.

This chain joins TRBV29-1 and TRBJ2-1, with D tentatively TRBD1 (6 bases). V was clipped by 5 bases and J by 4 bases, with 15 bases between them. The CDR3 sequence is 14 residues long. Germline V CDR1 and CDR2: SQVTM, ANQGSEA. DNA of the CDR3: TGCAGCGTTCCCGGGACATCTGAATACAATGAGCAGTTCTTC. It encodes CSVPGTSEYNEQFF.

This clonotype has more than one count but fewer than ten. The J gene is TRBJ1-5, the V gene TRBV7-2; possible D gene TRBD1, 6 bases. V lost 3 bases to trimming and J lost 3 bases, with 12 bases between them. CDR1 and CDR2 (germline): SGHTA, FQGNSA. The CDR3 is 15 residues long. CDR3 sequence (DNA): TGTGCCAGCAGCTTTGACAGGTCCCTCAATCAGCCCCAGCATTTT. It is translated as CASSFDRSLNQPQHF. The complete variable domain, with remaining parts taken from reference TRBV7-2 and TRBJ1-5, reads GAGVSQSPSNKVTEKGKDVELRCDPISGHTALYWYRQSLGQGLEFLIYFQGNSAPDKSGLPSDRFSAERTGGSVSTLTIQRTQQEDSAVYLCASSFDRSLNQPQHFGDGTRLSIL.

This clonotype was seen a handful of times. The chain couples TRBV20-1 to TRBJ2-5; D call uncertain. Germline CDR1 DFQATT, CDR2 SNEGSKA (reference sequence). There are 13 residues in the CDR3. Trimming took off 6 bases at V and 3 bases at J, with 14 bases between the two ends. The CDR3 DNA sequence: TGCAGTGCCGCCGTCCTAGAGAAAGAGACCCAGTACTTC. Translation gives CSAAVLEKETQYF.

In this sample, this clonotype turned up a few times. The chain links TRBV7-8 to TRBJ2-5; the D gene is possibly TRBD1 (6 bases). This CDR3 spans 16 amino acids. Per germline, CDR1 SGHVS and CDR2 FQNEAQ. V shed 1 base and J shed 3 bases, with 15 bases lying between them. CDR3 amino acids: CASSLVGGRHKETQYF. The CDR3 DNA is TGTGCCAGCAGCTTAGTTGGGGGCAGGCATAAAGAGACCCAGTACTTC.

This chain uses TRBV9 with TRBJ2-1, with D hard to call. Trimming cost V 0 bases and J 9 bases, with 7 bases left between them. Germline V CDR1 and CDR2: SGDLS, YYNGEE. The CDR3 has 12 residues. This CDR3 is CASSVVGVEQFF. In DNA form, the CDR3 reads TGTGCCAGCAGCGTAGTTGGGGTTGAGCAGTTCTTC.

The rearrangement links TRBV7-2 to TRBJ2-5; D is unresolved. Germline-derived CDR1 and CDR2 are SGHTA and FQGNSA. Trimming stripped 5 bases from V and 0 bases from J, with 10 bases between. The CDR3 consists of 14 residues. As DNA, the CDR3 is TGTGCCAGCAGCAGGGCCGGGTACCAAGAGACCCAGTACTTC. Encoded protein: CASSRAGYQETQYF.

There are a few counts of this clonotype. The V call is TRBV27, the J call TRBJ2-3; D remains ambiguous. CDR1 MNHEY and CDR2 SMNVEV come from the germline V gene (reference sequence). Trimming shortened V by 2 bases and J by 0 bases, and 6 bases separated the two germline ends. This CDR3 spans 14 amino acids. The chain's CDR3 is CASSLISSTDTQYF. In DNA form, the CDR3 reads TGTGCCAGCAGTTTAATCAGCAGCACAGATACGCAGTATTTT.

This chain uses TRBV7-8 with TRBJ2-1; weak D call: TRBD2 (6 bases). V shed 8 bases and J shed 2 bases, with 10 bases lying between them. This CDR3 is 13 amino acids long. Per the germline V gene, CDR1 is SGHVS and CDR2 is FQNEAQ. CDR3 sequence reads: CASGGATYNEQFF. CDR3 coding DNA: TGTGCCAGCGGCGGGGCTACCTACAATGAGCAGTTCTTC.

This clonotype was found many times. Because it lacks the conserved phenylalanine or tryptophan at the end, this CDR3 is likely a read error. No DNA is shown, since the ends of the CDR3 on it are uncertain; the CDR3 is the one TCRdb lists. The chain links TRBV28 to TRBJ2-1; the table's D call TRBD1 went unverified against the DNA. Germline assignment: CDR1 MDHEN and CDR2 SYDVKM. Including both end residues, the CDR3 is 12 amino acids long. CDR3: CASSSWDREPRV.

About this clonotype itself: A much larger clone lies a single base off, so this may be a read error. The chain carries TRBV18 and TRBJ2-6; D is perhaps TRBD1 (5 bases). This CDR3 is built from 16 residues. Per the germline V gene, CDR1 is KGHSH and CDR2 is LQKENI. This CDR3 is CASSPIAQSGANVLAF. For the CDR3, the DNA is TGTGCCAGCTCACCAATTGCACAGTCTGGGGCCAACGTCCTGGCTTTC.

This clonotype was seen a few times. This rearrangement joins TRBV12-3 or TRBV12-4 to TRBJ2-5, with 7 positions matching TRBD2. With 6 bases clipped from V and 5 bases from J, the junction kept 9 bases outside the gene matches. The CDR3 is 14 residues long. The CDR3 region is CASSPREGVETQYF. Here the CDR3 DNA reads TGTGCCAGCAGCCCGAGGGAGGGTGTGGAGACCCAGTACTTC.

This clonotype has a handful of counts. The chain uses TRBV11-2 and TRBJ2-3; D is possibly TRBD2 (5 bases). CDR1 SGHAT and CDR2 FQNNGV come from the germline V gene. V lost 5 bases and J lost 2, with 14 bases in between. CDR3 length: 15 residues. This chain's CDR3 is CASSLLRGFTDTQYF. The CDR3 region has the DNA TGTGCCAGCAGCCTACTCCGAGGGTTCACAGATACGCAGTATTTT.